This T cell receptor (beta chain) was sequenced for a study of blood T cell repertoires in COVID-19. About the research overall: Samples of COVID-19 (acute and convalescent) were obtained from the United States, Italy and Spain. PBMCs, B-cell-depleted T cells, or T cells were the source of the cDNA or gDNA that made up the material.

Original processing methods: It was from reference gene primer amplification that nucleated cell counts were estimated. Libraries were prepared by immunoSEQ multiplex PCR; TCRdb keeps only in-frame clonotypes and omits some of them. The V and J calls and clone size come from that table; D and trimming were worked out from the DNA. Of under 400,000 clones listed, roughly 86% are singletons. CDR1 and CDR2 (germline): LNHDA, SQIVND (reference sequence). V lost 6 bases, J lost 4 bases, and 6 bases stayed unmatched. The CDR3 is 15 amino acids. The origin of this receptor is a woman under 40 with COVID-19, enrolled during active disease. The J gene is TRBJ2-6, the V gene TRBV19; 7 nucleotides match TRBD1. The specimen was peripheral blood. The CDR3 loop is CASRGPQGGANVLTF. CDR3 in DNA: TGTGCCAGTAGGGGCCCACAGGGGGGGGCCAACGTCCTGACTTTC.